The 4 T cell receptor beta chains in this list originate from one sample, sequenced in a study of blood T cell repertoires in COVID-19. Sequencing was performed with immunoSEQ multiplex PCR; in TCRdb, only in-frame clones are kept and a portion is missing. The sample holds roughly 400,000 clones, 75% to 90% seen once. Sequenced: PBMCs or T cells enriched from blood (not recorded which). These receptors came from a young man who had recovered from COVID-19.

The rearrangement uses TRBV6-1 and TRBJ1-2; D is possibly TRBD1 (6 bases). The CDR3 loop spans 14 amino acids. Trimming left V 2 bases short and J 7 bases short, with 14 bases between. Germline V gene data show CDR1 as MNHNS and CDR2 as SASEGT. The CDR3 reads CASSEPRGGSGYTF. DNA of the CDR3: TGTGCCAGCAGTGAACCGCGGGGGGGCTCTGGCTACACCTTC.

The sample holds one count of this clone. This chain uses TRBV19 with TRBJ1-5, with D perhaps matching TRBD1 (5 bases). The CDR3 contains 15 residues. Germline CDR1 LNHDA, CDR2 SQIVND (reference sequence). V dropped 0 bases and J dropped 3 bases, with 9 bases sitting between them. CDR3 nucleotide sequence: TGTGCCAGTAGTATAGAGACAGCCTTCAATCAGCCCCAGCATTTT. It codes for CASSIETAFNQPQHF.

The sample holds one count of this clone. The chain uses TRBV19 and TRBJ2-5; 7 bases agree with TRBD2. V lost 6 bases to trimming and J lost 5 bases; unmatched junction nucleotides: 9. Germline lookup yields CDR1 LNHDA and CDR2 SQIVND (reference sequence). This CDR3 has 14 residues. CDR3 loop: CASRVRGGEETQYF. The CDR3 region has the DNA TGTGCCAGTAGAGTTCGGGGAGGGGAGGAGACCCAGTACTTC.

The chain links TRBV12-3 or TRBV12-4 to TRBJ2-2, with D uncertain. The CDR3 is 13 amino acids. Trimming left V 3 bases short and J 2 bases short, with 4 bases between. CDR3 in DNA: TGTGCCAGCAGTTTTACAAACACCGGGGAGCTGTTTTTT. Protein sequence: CASSFTNTGELFF.